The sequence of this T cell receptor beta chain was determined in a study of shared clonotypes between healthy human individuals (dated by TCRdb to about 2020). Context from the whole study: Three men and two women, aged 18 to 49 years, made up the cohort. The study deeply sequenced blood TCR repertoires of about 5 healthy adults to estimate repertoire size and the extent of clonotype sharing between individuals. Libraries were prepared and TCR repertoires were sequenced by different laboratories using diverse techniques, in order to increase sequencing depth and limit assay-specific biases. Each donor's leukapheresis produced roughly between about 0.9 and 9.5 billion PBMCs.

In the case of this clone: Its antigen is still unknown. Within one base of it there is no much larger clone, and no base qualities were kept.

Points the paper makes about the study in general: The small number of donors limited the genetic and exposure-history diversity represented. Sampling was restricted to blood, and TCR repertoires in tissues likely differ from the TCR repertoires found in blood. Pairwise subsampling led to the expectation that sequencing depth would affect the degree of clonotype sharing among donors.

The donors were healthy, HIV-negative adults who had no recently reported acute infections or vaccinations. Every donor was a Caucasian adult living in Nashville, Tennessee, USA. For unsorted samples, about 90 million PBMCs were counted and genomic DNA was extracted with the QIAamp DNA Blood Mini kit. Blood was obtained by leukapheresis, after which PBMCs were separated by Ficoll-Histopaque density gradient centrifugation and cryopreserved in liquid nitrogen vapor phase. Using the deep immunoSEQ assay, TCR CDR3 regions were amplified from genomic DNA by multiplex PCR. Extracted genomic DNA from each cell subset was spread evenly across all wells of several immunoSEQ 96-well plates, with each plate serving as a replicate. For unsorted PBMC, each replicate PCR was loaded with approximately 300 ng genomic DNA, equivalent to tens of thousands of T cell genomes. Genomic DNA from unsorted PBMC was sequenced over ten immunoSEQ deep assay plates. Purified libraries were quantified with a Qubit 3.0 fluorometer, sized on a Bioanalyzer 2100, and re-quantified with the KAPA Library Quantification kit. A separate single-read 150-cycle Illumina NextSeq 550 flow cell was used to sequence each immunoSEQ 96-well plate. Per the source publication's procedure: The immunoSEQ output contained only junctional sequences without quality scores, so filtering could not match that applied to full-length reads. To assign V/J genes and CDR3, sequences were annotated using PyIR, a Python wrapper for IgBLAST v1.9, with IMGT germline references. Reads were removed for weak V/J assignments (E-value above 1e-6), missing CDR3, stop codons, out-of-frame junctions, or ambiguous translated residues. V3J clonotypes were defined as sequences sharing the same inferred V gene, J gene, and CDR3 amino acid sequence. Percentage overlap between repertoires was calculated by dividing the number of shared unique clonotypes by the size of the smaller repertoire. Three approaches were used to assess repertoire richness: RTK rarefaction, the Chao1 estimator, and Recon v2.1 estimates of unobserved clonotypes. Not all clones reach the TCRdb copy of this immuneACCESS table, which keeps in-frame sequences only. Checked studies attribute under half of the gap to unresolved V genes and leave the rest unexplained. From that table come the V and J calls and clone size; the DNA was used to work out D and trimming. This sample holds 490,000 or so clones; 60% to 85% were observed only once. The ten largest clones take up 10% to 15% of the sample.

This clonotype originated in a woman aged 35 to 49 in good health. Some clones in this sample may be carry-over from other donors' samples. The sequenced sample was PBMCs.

CDR3 loop: CASILVYGELFF. The sequenced DNA is TGTGCCAGCATCCTGGTTTATGGGGAGCTGTTTTTT. The V and J segments used are TRBV11-2 and TRBJ2-2; the D gene assignment is ambiguous. Looking up the germline V gene yields CDR1 SGHAT and CDR2 FQNNGV. The CDR3 measures 12 amino acids from cysteine to phenylalanine. This entry keeps only the CDR3 DNA: 36 bases, framed from base 1. V is cut by 7 bases and J by 8 bases, and the space between the germline ends is 11 bases.